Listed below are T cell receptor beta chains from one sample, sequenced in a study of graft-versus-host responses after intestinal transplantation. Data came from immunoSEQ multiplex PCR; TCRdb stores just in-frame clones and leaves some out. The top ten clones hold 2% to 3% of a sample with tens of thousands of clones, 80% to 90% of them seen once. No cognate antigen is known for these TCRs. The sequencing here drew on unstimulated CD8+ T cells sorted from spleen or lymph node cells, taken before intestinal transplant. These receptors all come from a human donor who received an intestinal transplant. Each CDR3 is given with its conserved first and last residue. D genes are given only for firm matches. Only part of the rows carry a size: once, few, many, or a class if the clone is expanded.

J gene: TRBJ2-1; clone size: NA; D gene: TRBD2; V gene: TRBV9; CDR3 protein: CASSATGTSIDEQFF; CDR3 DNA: TGTGCCAGCAGCGCGACCGGGACTAGTATCGATGAGCAGTTCTTC
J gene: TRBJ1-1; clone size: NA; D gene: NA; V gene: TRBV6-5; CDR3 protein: CASSPGGTEAFF; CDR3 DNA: TGTGCCAGCAGCCCCGGCGGGACTGAAGCTTTCTTT
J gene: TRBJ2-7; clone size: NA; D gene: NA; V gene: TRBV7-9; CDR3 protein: CASSLEGRGRNYEQYF; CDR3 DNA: TGTGCCAGCAGCTTAGAAGGTCGAGGCAGAAACTACGAGCAGTACTTC
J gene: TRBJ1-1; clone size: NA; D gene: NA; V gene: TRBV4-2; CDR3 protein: CASSLASGSEMNTEAFF; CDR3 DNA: TGTGCCAGCAGCCTAGCCTCGGGGTCCGAAATGAACACTGAAGCTTTCTTT
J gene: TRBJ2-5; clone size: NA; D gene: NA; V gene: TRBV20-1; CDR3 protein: CSARRETQYF; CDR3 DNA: TGCAGTGCCAGGAGGGAGACCCAGTACTTC
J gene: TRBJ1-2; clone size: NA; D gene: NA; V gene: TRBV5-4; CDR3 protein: CASSELGAYGYTF; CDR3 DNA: TGTGCCAGCAGCGAGTTGGGGGCCTATGGCTACACCTTC
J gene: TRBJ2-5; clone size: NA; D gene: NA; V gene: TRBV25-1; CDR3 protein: CASSYLGGASPHQETQYF; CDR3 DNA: TGTGCCAGCAGTTACTTGGGGGGGGCCTCCCCCCACCAAGAGACCCAGTACTTC
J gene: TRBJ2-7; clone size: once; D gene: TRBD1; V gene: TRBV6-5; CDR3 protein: CASSKGQGVEQYF; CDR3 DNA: TGTGCCAGCAGTAAGGGACAGGGTGTCGAGCAGTACTTC
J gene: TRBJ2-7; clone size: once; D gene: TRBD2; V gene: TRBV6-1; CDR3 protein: CASSERGVLAGYYEQYF; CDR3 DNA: TGTGCCAGCAGTGAAAGGGGGGTTCTAGCGGGATATTACGAGCAGTACTTC
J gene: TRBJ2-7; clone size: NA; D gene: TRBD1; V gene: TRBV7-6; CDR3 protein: CASSLGRDRAYEQYF; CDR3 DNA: TGTGCCAGCAGCTTAGGCCGGGACAGGGCCTACGAGCAGTACTTC
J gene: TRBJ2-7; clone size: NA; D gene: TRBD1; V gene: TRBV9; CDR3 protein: CASSAPGQGTYEQYF; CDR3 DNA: TGTGCCAGCAGCGCACCGGGACAGGGTACCTACGAGCAGTACTTC
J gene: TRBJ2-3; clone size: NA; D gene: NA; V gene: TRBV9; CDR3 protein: CASSATTSTDTQYF; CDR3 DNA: TGTGCCAGCAGCGCTACTACGTCCACAGATACGCAGTATTTT
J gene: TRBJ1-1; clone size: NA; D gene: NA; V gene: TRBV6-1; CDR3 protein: CATFGQPEAFF; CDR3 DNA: TGTGCCACCTTCGGACAGCCTGAAGCTTTCTTT
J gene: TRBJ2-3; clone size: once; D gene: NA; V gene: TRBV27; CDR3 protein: CASSGERWADTQYF; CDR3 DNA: TGTGCCAGCAGTGGTGAGAGGTGGGCAGATACGCAGTATTTT
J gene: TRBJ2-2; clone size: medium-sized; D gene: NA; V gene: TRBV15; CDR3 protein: CATSPRWAGGELFF; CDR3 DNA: TGTGCCACCAGCCCCCGATGGGCGGGCGGGGAGCTGTTTTTT
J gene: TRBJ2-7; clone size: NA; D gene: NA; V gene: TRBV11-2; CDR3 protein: CASSLIHLGYEQYF; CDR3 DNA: TGTGCCAGCAGCTTAATTCACCTCGGCTACGAGCAGTACTTC
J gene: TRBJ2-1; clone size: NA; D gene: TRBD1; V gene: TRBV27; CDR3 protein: CASSGQGSYNEQFF; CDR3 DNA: TGTGCCAGCAGCGGACAGGGCTCCTACAATGAGCAGTTCTTC
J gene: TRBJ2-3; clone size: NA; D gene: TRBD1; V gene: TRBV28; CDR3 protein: CASSLWGQGGGTDTQYF; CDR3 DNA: TGTGCCAGCAGTTTATGGGGACAGGGAGGAGGTACGGATACGCAGTATTTT
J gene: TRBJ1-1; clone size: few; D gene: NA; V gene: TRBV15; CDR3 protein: CATSREWEGLFGAFF; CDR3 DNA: TGTGCCACCAGCAGAGAGTGGGAGGGCCTTTTCGGGGCTTTCTTT
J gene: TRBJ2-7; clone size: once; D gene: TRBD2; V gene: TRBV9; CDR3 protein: CASSVSSGGYEQYF; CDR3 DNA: TGTGCCAGCAGCGTTTCCAGCGGGGGCTACGAGCAGTACTTC